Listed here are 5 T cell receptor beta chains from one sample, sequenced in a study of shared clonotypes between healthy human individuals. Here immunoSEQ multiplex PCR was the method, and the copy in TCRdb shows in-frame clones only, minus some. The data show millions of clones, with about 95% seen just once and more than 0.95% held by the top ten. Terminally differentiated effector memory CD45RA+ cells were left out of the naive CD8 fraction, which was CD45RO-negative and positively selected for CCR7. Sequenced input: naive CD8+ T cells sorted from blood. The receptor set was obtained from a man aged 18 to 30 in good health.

The CDR3 loop reads CASSGVGPTEAFF. Written as DNA, the CDR3 is TGTGCCAGCAGTGGAGTGGGCCCCACTGAAGCTTTCTTT. The chain recombines TRBV6-5 with TRBJ1-1, with D uncertain. Looked up from germline, CDR1 is MNHEY and CDR2 is SVGAGI. V lost 5 bases to trimming and J lost 4 bases, with 11 bases between them. The CDR3 totals 13 residues.

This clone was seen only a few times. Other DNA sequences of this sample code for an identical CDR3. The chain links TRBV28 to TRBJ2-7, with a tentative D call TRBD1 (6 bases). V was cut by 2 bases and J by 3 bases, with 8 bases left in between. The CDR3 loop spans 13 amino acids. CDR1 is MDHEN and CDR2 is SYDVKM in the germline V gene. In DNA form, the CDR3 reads TGTGCCAGCAGTTTAGGGGGCAGCTACGAGCAGTACTTC. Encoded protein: CASSLGGSYEQYF.

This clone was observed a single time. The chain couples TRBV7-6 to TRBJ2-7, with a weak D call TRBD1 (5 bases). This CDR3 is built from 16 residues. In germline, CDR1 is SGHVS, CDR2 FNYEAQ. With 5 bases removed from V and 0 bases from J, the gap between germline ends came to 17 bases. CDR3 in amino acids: CASSPPVGVISYEQYF. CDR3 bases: TGTGCCAGCAGCCCCCCGGTAGGGGTGATCTCCTACGAGCAGTACTTC.

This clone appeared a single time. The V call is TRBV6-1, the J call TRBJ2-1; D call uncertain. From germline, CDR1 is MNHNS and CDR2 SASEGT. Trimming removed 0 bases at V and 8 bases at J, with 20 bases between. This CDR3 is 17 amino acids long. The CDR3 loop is CASSEARWLESVDEQFF. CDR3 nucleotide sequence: TGTGCCAGCAGTGAAGCCCGGTGGCTAGAGTCGGTAGATGAGCAGTTCTTC.

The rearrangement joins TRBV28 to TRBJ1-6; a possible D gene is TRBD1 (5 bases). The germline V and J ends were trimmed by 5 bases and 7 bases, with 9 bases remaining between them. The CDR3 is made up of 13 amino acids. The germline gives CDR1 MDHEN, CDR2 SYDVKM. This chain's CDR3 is CASSMTENSPLHF. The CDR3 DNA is TGTGCCAGCAGTATGACAGAGAATTCACCCCTCCACTTT. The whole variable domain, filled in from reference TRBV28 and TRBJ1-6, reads DVKVTQSSRYLVKRTGEKVFLECVQDMDHENMFWYRQDPGLGLRLIYFSYDVKMKEKGDIPEGYSVSREKKERFSLILESASTNQTSMYLCASSMTENSPLHFGNGTRLTVT.